This T cell receptor (beta chain) originates from a study of blood T cell repertoires in COVID-19. Study-wide background: T cells, B-cell-depleted T cells, or PBMCs provided the cDNA or gDNA that served as material.

In assigning cohorts, the study relied on participant-reported clinical history. CDR3 size: 17 residues. Germline CDR1 is SGHVS and CDR2 is FQNEAQ. Germline trimming cut 2 bases from V and 4 bases from J; bases unmatched to any gene: 9. As processed by the authors: Estimation of nucleated cell counts was performed using reference gene primer amplification. Using immunoSEQ multiplex PCR, the repertoire was profiled, and TCRdb retains in-frame clones only, with some absent. From that table come the V and J calls and clone size; the DNA was used to work out D and trimming. The sample yields 200,000 to 300,000 clones, approximately 84% seen once.

The genes are TRBV7-8 and TRBJ2-7; TRBD2 agrees at 12 bases. This TCR derives from a woman in her thirties or forties with acute COVID-19. The sequencing sample was made of PBMCs or T cells enriched from blood (not recorded which). The CDR3 spells CASSLPKTSGSVYEQYF. The CDR3 DNA sequence: TGTGCCAGCAGCTTACCAAAGACTAGCGGGAGTGTTTACGAGCAGTACTTC.